This T cell receptor (beta chain) was captured by sequencing in a study of cytomegalovirus exposure and HLA in healthy donors. On the study more broadly: There were 350 to 400 genotyped donors. Of these, about 81% fell in the genetic ancestry cluster associated with self-reported Caucasian donors.

Germline V CDR1 and CDR2: SGHDN, FVKESK. V lost 1 base, J lost 5 bases, and 9 bases lay in between. The CDR3 runs 13 residues. The PCR used 60 Vbeta and 13 Jbeta primers. The table came from immunoSEQ multiplex PCR; TCRdb's copy has only in-frame clones and leaves some out. The sample carries around 100,000 clones, 70% recorded once. Whole-study results and caveats: TCR beta V- and J-gene trimming, according to a later analysis, was linked to a missense DCLRE1C variant. The study listed approximately 160 cytomegalovirus-associated TCR beta chains.

Concerning this clone: Its antigen is undetermined.

This TCR was recovered from a man in his forties in good health and CMV-seropositive. Material for sequencing was PBMCs. The chain carries TRBV14 and TRBJ2-7, with D possibly matching TRBD2 (6 bases). Here the CDR3 DNA reads TGTGCCAGCAGCCAAGGTCCGGGGGACGAGCAGTACTTC. Its translation is CASSQGPGDEQYF.